Given below is one T cell receptor (beta chain) in context. The antigen is undetermined. Germline trimming cut 5 bases from V and 2 bases from J; bases unmatched to any gene: 7. Germline V gives CDR1 MNHEY, CDR2 SVGEGT. This CDR3 is 15 amino acids long. The sample belongs to a study of T cell repertoires in cytomegalovirus infection. TCRdb processed the reads anew with MiXCR; each CDR3 protein has one entry. Of 310,000 or so distinct CDR3 sequences detected, more than 20% appear once; the ten largest clones hold about an eighth. The receptor was derived from a human donor in good health (CMV status not recorded). Some clones in this sample may be carry-over from other donors' samples. This chain connects TRBV6-2 or TRBV6-3 to TRBJ2-7, with 9 nucleotides matching TRBD1. The starting material was cultured PBMCs, obtained from culture after CMV antigen stimulation. The CDR3 nucleotides read TGTGCCAGCAGTAGGACAGGGGCTGCCCCCTACGAGCAGTACGTC. Its translation: CASSRTGAAPYEQYV.